This T cell receptor beta chain is drawn from a study of glioma-infiltrating T cells after dendritic cell vaccination. Study information: Samples are from glioblastoma patients in Phase I and II dendritic cell vaccine trials.

Sequencing used immunoSEQ multiplex PCR; TCRdb keeps in-frame clones, though not all of them. The data hold 2,500 to 3,000 clones, with 70% to 90% observed a single time. The time point denotes: after dendritic cell vaccination, including at tumor progression/relapse. Monocyte-derived dendritic cells, cultured less than 9 days with IL-4 and GM-CSF, were pulsed with autologous tumor lysate. Patients had residual fresh-frozen tumor tissue and more than two years of survival data. This clone came up a few times. The source of this sequence is a human donor with glioblastoma. This specimen consisted of tumor tissue, obtained after dendritic cell vaccination.

CDR3 amino acids: CAWSVGLAGRNTGELFF. The CDR3 bases are TGTGCCTGGAGTGTAGGCCTAGCGGGGAGGAACACCGGGGAGCTGTTTTTT. This chain links TRBV30 with TRBJ2-2; the match to TRBD2 covers 9 bases. V shed 0 bases and J 1 base; nucleotides not matched to a gene: 6. The CDR3 spans 17 residues. Germline CDR1 is GTSNPN and CDR2 is SVGIG (reference sequence).